Following are 4 T cell receptor beta chains from one sample sequenced in a study of blood T cells in healthy people across ages. Primed by a sample-barcoded 5' primer and a J-beta primer mix, a second PCR proceeded for roughly 7 to 12 cycles. TCRdb redid the calling of the 5' RACE reads with MiXCR, one entry per CDR3 protein. The sample carries 650,000 to 800,000 distinct CDR3 sequences, 40% to 50% recorded once. Sample: blood. Receptor source: a man aged 55-75 years in good health.

This chain links TRBV20-1 with TRBJ1-2; 7 positions agree with TRBD1. Germline lookup yields CDR1 DFQATT and CDR2 SNEGSKA (reference sequence). With 5 bases clipped from V and 2 bases from J, the junction kept 2 bases outside the gene matches. This CDR3 has 12 amino acids. This CDR3 is CSAAGGNYGYTF. CDR3 DNA sequence: TGCAGTGCTGCAGGGGGGAACTATGGCTACACCTTC.

The CDR3 DNA is TGTGCCAGCAGTTCCGGGACAGGGGGCCTTCGGGGGACCCAGTACTTC. This encodes CASSSGTGGLRGTQYF. The rearrangement uses TRBV6-5 and TRBJ2-5; 12 bases are shared with TRBD1. V lost 4 bases to trimming and J lost 7 bases; unmatched junction nucleotides: 10. The CDR3 length is 16 residues. CDR1 MNHEY and CDR2 SVGAGI come from the germline V gene.

V is TRBV29-1 and J is TRBJ1-2, with TRBD1 matching over 8 bases. From germline, CDR1 is SQVTM and CDR2 ANQGSEA. Unmatched junction bases numbered 15, after V lost 6 bases and J lost 9 bases. The CDR3 contains 14 residues. CDR3 region: CSVGGDRGFGSYTF. The DNA of the CDR3 is TGCAGCGTAGGGGGAGACAGGGGATTCGGGAGCTACACCTTC.

V and J are TRBV2 and TRBJ1-5; weak D call: TRBD1 (5 bases). V dropped 2 bases and J dropped 7 bases, with 12 bases sitting between them. The CDR3 has 14 amino acids. Germline values: CDR1 SNHLY, CDR2 FYNNEI. The DNA for the CDR3 is TGTGCCAGCAGTGAAATGGCTGACAGCCAGCCCCAGCATTTT. It codes for CASSEMADSQPQHF.